This record covers a single T cell receptor beta chain. The sample originates from a study of blood T cell repertoires in COVID-19. The germline V gene has CDR1 LNHDA and CDR2 SQIVND (reference sequence). The CDR3 extends over 15 amino acids. Trimming removed 5 bases from V and 3 bases from J, with 14 bases in between. Residents of about two dozen US areas, aged roughly 18 to 95 years, made up the participants. Original handling: Amplifying reference gene primers gave estimates of nucleated cell counts. The table came from immunoSEQ multiplex PCR; TCRdb's copy has only in-frame clones and leaves some out. V, J and clone size reflect that table, while D and trimming were determined from the DNA. The profile shows some 350,000 clones, about 90% of them singletons.

What was sequenced was PBMCs or T cells enriched from blood (not recorded which). This receptor was obtained from a woman aged 25 to 39 who had recovered from COVID-19. The chain is built from TRBV19 and TRBJ1-5; the D is unclear. CDR3 in amino acids: CASSWAQPPNQPQHF. CDR3 bases: TGTGCCAGTAGTTGGGCTCAGCCACCCAATCAGCCCCAGCATTTT.